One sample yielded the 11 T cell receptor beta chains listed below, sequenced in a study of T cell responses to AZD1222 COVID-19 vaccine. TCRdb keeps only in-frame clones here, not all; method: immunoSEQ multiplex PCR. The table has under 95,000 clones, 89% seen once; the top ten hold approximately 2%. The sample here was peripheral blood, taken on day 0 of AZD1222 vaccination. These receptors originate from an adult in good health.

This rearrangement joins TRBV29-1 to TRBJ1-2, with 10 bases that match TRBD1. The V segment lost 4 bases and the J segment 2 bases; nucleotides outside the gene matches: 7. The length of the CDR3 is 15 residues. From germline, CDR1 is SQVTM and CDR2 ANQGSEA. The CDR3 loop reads CSVVGTGVSNYGYTF. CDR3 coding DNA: TGCAGCGTTGTGGGGACAGGGGTTTCGAACTATGGCTACACCTTC.

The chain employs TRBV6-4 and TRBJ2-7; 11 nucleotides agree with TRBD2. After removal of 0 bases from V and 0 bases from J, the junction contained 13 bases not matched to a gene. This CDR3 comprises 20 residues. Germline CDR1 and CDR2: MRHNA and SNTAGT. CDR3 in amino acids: CASSDSTTLAGASRSYEQYF. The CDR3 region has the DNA TGTGCCAGCAGTGACTCGACGACACTAGCGGGGGCCTCTCGCTCCTACGAGCAGTACTTC.

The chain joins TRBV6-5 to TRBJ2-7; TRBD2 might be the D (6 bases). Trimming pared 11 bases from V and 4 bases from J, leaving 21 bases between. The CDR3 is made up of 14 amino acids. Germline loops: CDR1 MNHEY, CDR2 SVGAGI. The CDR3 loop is CAGGTGGRGYEQYF. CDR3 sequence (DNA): TGTGCCGGGGGGACCGGTGGTCGAGGGTACGAGCAGTACTTC.

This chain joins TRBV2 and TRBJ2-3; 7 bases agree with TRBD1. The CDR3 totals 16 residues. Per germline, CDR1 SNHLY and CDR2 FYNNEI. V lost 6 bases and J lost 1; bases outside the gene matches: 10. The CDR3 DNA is TGTGCCAGCAGCGCAAGGACAGGTGCCGGCACAGATACGCAGTATTTT. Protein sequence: CASSARTGAGTDTQYF.

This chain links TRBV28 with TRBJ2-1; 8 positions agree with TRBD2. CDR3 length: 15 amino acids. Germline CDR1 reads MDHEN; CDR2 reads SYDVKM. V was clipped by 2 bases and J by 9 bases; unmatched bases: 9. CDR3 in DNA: TGTGCCAGCAGTTTAGGGACCCCTGGACTAGCTGAGCAGTTCTTC. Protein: CASSLGTPGLAEQFF.

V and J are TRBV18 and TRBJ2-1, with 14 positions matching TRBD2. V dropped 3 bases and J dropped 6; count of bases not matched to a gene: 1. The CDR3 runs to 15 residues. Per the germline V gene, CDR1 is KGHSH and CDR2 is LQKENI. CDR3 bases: TGTGCCAGCTCACCGGGACTAGCGGGGGCCAATGAGCAGTTCTTC. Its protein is CASSPGLAGANEQFF.

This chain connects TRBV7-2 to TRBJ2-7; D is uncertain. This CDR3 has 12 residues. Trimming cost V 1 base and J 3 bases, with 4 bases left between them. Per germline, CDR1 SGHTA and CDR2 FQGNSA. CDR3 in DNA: TGTGCCAGCAGCTTAGTGGGCTACGAGCAGTACTTC. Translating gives CASSLVGYEQYF.

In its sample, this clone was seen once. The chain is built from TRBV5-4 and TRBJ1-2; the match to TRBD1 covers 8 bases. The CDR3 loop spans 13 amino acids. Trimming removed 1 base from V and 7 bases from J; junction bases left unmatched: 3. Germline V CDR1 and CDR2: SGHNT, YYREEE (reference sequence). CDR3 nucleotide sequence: TGTGCCAGCAGCTTGCAGGGGGCCGGTGGCTACACCTTC. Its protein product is CASSLQGAGGYTF.

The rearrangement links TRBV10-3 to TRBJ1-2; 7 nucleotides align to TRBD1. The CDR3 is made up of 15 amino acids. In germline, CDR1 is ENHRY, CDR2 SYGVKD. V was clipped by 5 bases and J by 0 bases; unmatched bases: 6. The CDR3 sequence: CAISRDSNSNYGYTF. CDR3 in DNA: TGTGCCATCAGTCGGGACAGTAACTCTAACTATGGCTACACCTTC.

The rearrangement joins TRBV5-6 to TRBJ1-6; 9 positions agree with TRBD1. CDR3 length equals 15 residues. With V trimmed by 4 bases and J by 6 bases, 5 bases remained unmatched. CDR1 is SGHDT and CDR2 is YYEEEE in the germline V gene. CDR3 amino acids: CASSMRTGANSPLHF. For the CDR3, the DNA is TGTGCCAGCAGCATGAGGACAGGGGCTAATTCACCCCTCCACTTT.

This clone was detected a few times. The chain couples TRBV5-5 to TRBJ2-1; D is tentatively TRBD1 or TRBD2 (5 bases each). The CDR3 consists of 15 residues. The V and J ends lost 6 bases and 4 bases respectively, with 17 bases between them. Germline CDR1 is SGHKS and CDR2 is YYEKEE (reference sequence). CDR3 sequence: CASIPGTVVYNEQFF. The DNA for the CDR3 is TGTGCCAGCATCCCCGGGACGGTAGTTTACAATGAGCAGTTCTTC.